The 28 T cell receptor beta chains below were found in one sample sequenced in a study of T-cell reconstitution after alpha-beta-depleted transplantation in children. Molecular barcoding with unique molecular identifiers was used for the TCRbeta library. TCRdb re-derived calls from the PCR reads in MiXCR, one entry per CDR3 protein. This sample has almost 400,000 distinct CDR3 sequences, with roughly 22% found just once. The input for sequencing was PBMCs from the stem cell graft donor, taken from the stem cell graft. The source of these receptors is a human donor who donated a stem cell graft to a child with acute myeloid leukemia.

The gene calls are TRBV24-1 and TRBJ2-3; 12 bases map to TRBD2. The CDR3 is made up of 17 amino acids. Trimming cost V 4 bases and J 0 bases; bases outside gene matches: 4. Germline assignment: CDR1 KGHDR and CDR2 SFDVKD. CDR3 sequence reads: CATSDRTSGTSTDTQYF. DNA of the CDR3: TGTGCCACCAGTGACCGGACTAGCGGGACTAGCACAGATACGCAGTATTTT.

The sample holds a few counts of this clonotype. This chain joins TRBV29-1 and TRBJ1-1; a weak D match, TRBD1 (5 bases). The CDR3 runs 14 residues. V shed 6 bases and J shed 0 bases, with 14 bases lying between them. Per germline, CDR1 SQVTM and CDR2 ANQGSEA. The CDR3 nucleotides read TGCAGCGTGAGGGGTTTGAGGATGAACACTGAAGCTTTCTTT. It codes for CSVRGLRMNTEAFF.

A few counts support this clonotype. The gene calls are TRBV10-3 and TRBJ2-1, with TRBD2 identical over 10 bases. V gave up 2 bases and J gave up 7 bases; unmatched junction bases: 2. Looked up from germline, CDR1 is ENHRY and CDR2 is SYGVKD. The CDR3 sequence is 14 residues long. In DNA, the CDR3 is TGTGCCATCAGTGAGCCTAGCGGGAGAAATGAGCAGTTCTTC. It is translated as CAISEPSGRNEQFF.

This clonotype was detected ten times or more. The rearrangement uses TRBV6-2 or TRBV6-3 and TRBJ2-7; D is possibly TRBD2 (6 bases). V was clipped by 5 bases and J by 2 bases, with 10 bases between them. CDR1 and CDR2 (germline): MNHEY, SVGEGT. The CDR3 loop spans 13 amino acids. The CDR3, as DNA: TGTGCCAGCAGTATAGCGGCCACCTACGAGCAGTACTTC. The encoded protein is CASSIAATYEQYF.

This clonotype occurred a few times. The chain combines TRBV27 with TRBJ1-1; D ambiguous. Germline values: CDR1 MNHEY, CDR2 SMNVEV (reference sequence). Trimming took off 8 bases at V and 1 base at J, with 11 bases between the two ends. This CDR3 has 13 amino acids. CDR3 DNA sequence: TGTGCCAGCGGCATAGGCAAGAACACTGAAGCTTTCTTT. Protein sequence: CASGIGKNTEAFF.

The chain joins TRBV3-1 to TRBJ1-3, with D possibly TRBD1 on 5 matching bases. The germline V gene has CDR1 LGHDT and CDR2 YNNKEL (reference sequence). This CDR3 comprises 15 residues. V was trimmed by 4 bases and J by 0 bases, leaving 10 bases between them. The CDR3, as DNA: TGTGCCAGCAGCCCACAGGCCTACTCTGGAAACACCATATATTTT. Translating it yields CASSPQAYSGNTIYF.

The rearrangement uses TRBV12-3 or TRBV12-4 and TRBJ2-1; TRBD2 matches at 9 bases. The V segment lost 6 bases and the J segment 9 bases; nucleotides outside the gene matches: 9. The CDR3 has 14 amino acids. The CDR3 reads CASSERGAPPEQFF. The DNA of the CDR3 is TGTGCCAGCAGCGAGCGGGGGGCGCCGCCTGAGCAGTTCTTC.

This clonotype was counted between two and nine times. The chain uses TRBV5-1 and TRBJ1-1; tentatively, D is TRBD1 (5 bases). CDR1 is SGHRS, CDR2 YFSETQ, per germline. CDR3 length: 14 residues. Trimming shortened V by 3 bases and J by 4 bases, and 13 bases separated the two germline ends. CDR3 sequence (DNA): TGCGCCAGCAGCTCTTCAGGGCAGGTCACTGAAGCTTTCTTT. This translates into CASSSSGQVTEAFF.

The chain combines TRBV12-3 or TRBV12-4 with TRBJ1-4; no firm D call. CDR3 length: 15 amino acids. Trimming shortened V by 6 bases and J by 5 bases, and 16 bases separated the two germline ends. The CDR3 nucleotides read TGTGCCAGCAGGGTGACGGAAATCTCAAATGAAAAACTGTTTTTT. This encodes CASRVTEISNEKLFF.

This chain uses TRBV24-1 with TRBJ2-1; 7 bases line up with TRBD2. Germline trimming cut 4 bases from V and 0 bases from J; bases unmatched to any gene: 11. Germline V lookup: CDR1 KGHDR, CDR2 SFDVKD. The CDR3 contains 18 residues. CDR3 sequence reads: CATSDPVSVAGSYNEQFF. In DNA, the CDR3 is TGTGCCACCAGTGACCCGGTTAGCGTAGCGGGCTCCTACAATGAGCAGTTCTTC.

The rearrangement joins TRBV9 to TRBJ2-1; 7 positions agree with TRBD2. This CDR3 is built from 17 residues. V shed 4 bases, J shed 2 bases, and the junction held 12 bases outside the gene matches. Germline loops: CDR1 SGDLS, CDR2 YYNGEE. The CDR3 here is CASSFSRAGATYNEQFF. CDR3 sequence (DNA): TGTGCCAGCAGCTTCTCCCGGGCGGGAGCGACCTACAATGAGCAGTTCTTC.

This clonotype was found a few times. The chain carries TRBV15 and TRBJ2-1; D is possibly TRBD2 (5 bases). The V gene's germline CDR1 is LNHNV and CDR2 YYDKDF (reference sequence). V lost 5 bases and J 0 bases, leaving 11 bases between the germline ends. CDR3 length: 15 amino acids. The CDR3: CATSLGVSSYNEQFF. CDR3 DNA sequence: TGTGCCACCAGCCTCGGGGTTAGCTCCTACAATGAGCAGTTCTTC.

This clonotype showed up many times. In DNA, the CDR3 is TGTGCCAGCAGCCCCTCGGGGAAGCGGCAGTTCTTC. It specifies CASSPSGKRQFF. The chain links TRBV11-2 to TRBJ2-1; maybe TRBD2 (5 bases). Germline-derived CDR1 and CDR2 are SGHAT and FQNNGV. Between the trimmed V and J ends, which lost 5 bases and 12 bases, there was a span of 14 bases. This CDR3 comprises 12 residues.

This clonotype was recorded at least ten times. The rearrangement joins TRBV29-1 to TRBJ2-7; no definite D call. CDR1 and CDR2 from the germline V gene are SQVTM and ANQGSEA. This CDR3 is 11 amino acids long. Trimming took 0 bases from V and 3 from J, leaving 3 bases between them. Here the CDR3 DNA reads TGCAGCGTTGAAGAGGACTACGAGCAGTACTTC. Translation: CSVEEDYEQYF.

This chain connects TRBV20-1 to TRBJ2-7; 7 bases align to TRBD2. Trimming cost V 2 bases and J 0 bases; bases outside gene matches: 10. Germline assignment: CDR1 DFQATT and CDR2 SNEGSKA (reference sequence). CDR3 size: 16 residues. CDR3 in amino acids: CSARTSWLADSYEQYF. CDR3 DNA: TGCAGTGCTAGAACTTCCTGGCTAGCGGACTCCTACGAGCAGTACTTC.

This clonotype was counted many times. The CDR3 nucleotides read TGCAGTGCTCCACTAGGACTAGCGGCCTACGAGCAGTACTTC. This encodes CSAPLGLAAYEQYF. The chain is built from TRBV20-1 and TRBJ2-7, with 10 positions matching TRBD2. There are 14 residues in the CDR3. CDR1 DFQATT and CDR2 SNEGSKA come from the germline V gene (reference sequence). The junction had 6 bases not matched to a gene; V was cut back by 5 bases and J by 2 bases.

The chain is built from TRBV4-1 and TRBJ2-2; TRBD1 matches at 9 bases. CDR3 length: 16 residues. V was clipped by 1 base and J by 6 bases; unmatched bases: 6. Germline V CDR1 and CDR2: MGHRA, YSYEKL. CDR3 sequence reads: CASSQAPGQGAGELFF. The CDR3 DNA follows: TGCGCCAGCAGCCAAGCCCCGGGACAGGGAGCCGGGGAGCTGTTTTTT.

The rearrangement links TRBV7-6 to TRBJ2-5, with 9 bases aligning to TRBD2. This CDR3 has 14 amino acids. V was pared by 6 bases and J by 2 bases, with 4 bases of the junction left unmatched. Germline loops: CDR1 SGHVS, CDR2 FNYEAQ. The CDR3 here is CASRRLAVQETQYF. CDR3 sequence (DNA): TGTGCCAGCAGGCGACTAGCGGTACAAGAGACCCAGTACTTC. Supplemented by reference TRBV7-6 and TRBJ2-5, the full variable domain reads GAGVSQSPRYKVTKRGQDVALRCDPISGHVSLYWYRQALGQGPEFLTYFNYEAQQDKSGLPNDRFSAERPEGSISTLTIQRTEQRDSAMYRCASRRLAVQETQYFGPGTRLLVL.

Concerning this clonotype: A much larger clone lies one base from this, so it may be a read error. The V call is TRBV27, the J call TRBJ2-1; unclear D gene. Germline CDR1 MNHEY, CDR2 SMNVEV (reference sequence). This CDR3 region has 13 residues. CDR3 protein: CTSSTIRNNEQFF. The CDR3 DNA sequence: TGTACCAGCAGTACAATTCGGAACAATGAGCAGTTCTTC.

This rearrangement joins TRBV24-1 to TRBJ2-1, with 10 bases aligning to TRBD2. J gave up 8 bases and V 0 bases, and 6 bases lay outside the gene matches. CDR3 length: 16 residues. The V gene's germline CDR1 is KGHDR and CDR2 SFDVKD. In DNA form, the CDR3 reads TGTGCCACCAGTGATTTGGGTCTAGCGGGAGTTCATGAGCAGTTCTTC. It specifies CATSDLGLAGVHEQFF.

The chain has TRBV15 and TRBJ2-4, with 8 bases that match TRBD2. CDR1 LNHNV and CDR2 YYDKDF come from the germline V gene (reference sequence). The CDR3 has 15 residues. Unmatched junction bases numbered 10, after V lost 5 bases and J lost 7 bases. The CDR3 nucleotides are TGTGCCACCAGCTCCAGGGACTCGGGGGGGAACATTCAGTACTTC. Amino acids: CATSSRDSGGNIQYF.

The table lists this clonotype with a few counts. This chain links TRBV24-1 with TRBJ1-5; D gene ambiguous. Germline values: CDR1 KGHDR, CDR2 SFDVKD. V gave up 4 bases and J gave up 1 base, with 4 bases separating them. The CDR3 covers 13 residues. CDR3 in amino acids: CATSEDSNQPQHF. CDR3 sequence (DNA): TGTGCCACCAGTGAGGACAGCAATCAGCCCCAGCATTTT.

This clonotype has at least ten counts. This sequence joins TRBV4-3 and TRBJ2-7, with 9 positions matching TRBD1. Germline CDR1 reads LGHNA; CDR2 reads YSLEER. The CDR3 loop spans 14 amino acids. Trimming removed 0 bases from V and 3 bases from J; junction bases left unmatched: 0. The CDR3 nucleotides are TGCGCCAGCAGCCAAGAGGGACAGGGCTACGAGCAGTACTTC. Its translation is CASSQEGQGYEQYF.

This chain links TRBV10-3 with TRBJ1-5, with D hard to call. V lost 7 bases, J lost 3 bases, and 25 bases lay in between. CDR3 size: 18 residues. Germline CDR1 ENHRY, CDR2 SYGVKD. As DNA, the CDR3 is TGTGCCATCACCCTGGCCGCCTCCGGGCAAGGCCACAATCAGCCCCAGCATTTT. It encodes CAITLAASGQGHNQPQHF.

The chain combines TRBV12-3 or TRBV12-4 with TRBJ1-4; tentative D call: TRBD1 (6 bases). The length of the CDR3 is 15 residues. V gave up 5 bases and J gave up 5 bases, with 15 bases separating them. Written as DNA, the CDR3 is TGTGCCAGCAGTCCCCATTGGGGGCGCAATGAAAAACTGTTTTTT. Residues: CASSPHWGRNEKLFF.

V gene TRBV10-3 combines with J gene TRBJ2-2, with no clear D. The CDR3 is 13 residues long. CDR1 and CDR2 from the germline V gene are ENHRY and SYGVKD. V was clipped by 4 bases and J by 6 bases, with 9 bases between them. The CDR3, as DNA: TGTGCCATCAGTGGTGGGTCTGCCGGGGAGCTGTTTTTT. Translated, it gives CAISGGSAGELFF.

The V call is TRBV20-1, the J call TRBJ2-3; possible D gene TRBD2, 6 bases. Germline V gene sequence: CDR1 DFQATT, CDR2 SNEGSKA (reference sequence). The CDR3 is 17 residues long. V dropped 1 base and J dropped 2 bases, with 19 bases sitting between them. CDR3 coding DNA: TGCAGTGCTAGAGCCGCGGGATCCCTAATGTCCACAGATACGCAGTATTTT. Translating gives CSARAAGSLMSTDTQYF.

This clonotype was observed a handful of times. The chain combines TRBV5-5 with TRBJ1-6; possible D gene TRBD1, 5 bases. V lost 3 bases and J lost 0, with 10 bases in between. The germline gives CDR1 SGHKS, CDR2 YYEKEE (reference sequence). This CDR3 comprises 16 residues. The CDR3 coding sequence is TGTGCCAGCAGCTGGGACGTCAGCTCCTATAATTCACCCCTCCACTTT. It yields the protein CASSWDVSSYNSPLHF.